Sequencing of this T cell receptor (beta chain) was carried out in a study of graft-versus-host responses after intestinal transplantation (TCRdb year 2021). About the full investigation: The transplants that recipients received were multivisceral, liver-intestinal, or isolated intestinal. Every recipient was given anti-thymocyte globulin induction, followed by roughly 3 years of maintenance tacrolimus and steroids. Bulk TCR-beta CDR3 sequencing was used to track graft-versus-host and host-versus-graft alloreactive T cell clones in the graft, circulation and bone marrow after intestinal transplantation. Alloreactive clones were identified by sequencing pre-transplant mixed lymphocyte reaction products and comparing these products with unstimulated pre-transplant donor and recipient T cells. A cohort of some 24 intestinal transplant recipients, including one retransplant, was enrolled, and 3 patients lacking pretransplant specimens were excluded. Donor T cell macrochimerism was defined as a peak of at least 4% donor T cells among recipient peripheral blood mononuclear cells. Instead of going to the commercial service, samples from a few later patients were sequenced in-house on an Illumina MiSeq and processed with MiXCR.

The time point label corresponds to: cells obtained before transplantation from donor or recipient. CD3+CD4+ and CD3+CD8+ populations were FACS-sorted from unstimulated pre-transplant donor and recipient cells taken from spleen or lymph nodes. Note on this clone: No antigen is known for it. Per-nucleotide qualities are absent, and no much larger clonotype sits a single base away.

Overall study results and their limits: Patients with donor T cell macrochimerism had high GvH to HvG T cell clonal ratios in their allografts. GvH clones turned up in recipient bone marrow, with some appearing earlier in ileal mucosa or blood, a pattern consistent with an intestinal mucosal origin. The relatively low number and heterogeneity of intestinal transplant patients limited the conclusions. Early after transplant, declines in HvG clones were associated with peak levels of circulating GvH clones.

V is pared back by 1 base and J by 2 bases, with 11 bases lying between the germline termini. The CDR3 covers 15 residues, taking in both the cysteine and the phenylalanine. Of the read, only the CDR3 DNA is kept; its 45 bases are in frame from base 1. The germline V gene (reference sequence) gives CDR1 as LNHDA and CDR2 as SQIVND. Libraries came from the immunoSEQ multiplex PCR assay. For most patients, genomic DNA was isolated using the Qiagen DNeasy Blood and Tissue Kit and was shipped frozen to Adaptive Biotechnologies for TCR sequencing. Adaptive Biotechnologies carried out high-throughput TCR-beta CDR3 sequencing of genomic DNA for most patients. The authors processed their data as follows. TCR sequencing data were retrieved from Adaptive's ImmunoSEQ software for some 17 patients, whereas three other patients were processed with MiXCR and VDJtools. CD4 versus CD8 sorting errors were corrected by removing sequences found in both subsets at a frequency ratio below 5:1. CDR3 nucleotide sequences shared between donor and recipient were removed because the origin of such sequences could not be assigned. At least 2-fold expansion over unstimulated cells and a minimum CFSE-low frequency of 0.002% (template counts) or 0.001% (read counts) were required for clones to be classified as alloreactive. Clones detected in sequenced pre-transplant spleen, lymph node, or MLR CFSE-low populations of the donor or recipient were defined as mappable. The cumulative frequency of alloreactive clones was calculated as a percentage of all sequences, weighted by copy number. Held by TCRdb, this immuneACCESS table contains in-frame sequences only and omits some clones. Under half of the omission traces to an unresolved V gene where checked; the cause of the rest is unknown. That table is the source of V, J and clone size, and D and trimming were worked out from the DNA. Counted in this sample were some 81,000 clones; 85% to 90% of them appeared once. Roughly 0.35% of the sample is in the top ten clones.

This sample comprised unstimulated CD4+ T cells sorted from spleen or lymph node cells, obtained before intestinal transplant. This clonotype was sampled from a human donor who received an intestinal transplant. The chain is made from TRBV19 and TRBJ2-5; the D gene is possibly TRBD1, with 6 bases matching. This receptor has the CDR3 CASSIVGRGQETQYF. The DNA reads as follows: TGTGCCAGTAGTATAGTGGGCAGGGGTCAAGAGACCCAGTACTTC.